The clone carrying this T cell receptor (beta chain) has ten or more counts. Its target is not known. TCRdb reanalysed the RACE reads using MiXCR and keeps one entry per CDR3 protein. This sample yields just under 350,000 distinct CDR3 sequences, of which 6% to 8.5% are seen a single time; more than 7% belongs to the top ten. The sample's time point: patch test 1, 2 weeks after DPC sensitization. Treatment here: therapeutic diphenylcyclopropenone sensitization with weekly scalp DPC. This sample was included in a study of human T cells and chemical hapten exposure. Study as a whole: In the roughly 25-week study, patients were dosed weekly with diphenylcyclopropenone on the scalp throughout. Study-wide findings and caveats: Expanded TCRs produced significantly more large CDR3 similarity clusters than controls did. Because all patients had alopecia, their immune responses might differ from healthy ones. Patch test score showed a positive correlation with PT1 expanded TCR counts.

V lost 1 base to trimming and J lost 0 bases, with 16 bases between them. There are 19 residues in the CDR3. The sequencing used whole blood, collected in connection with sensitization to the hapten diphenylcyclopropenone (DPC). The chain joins TRBV12-3 or TRBV12-4 to TRBJ2-6; TRBD2 might be the D (6 bases). This TCR was recovered from a woman aged 18 to 35 with alopecia areata. Some clones in this sample may be carry-over from other donors' samples. The CDR3 is CASSLGRLVPASGANVLTF. The DNA of the CDR3 is TGTGCCAGCAGTTTAGGGAGACTAGTACCGGCCTCTGGGGCCAACGTCCTGACTTTC.